The TCR beta chain described here comes from a study of T cell repertoires in cytomegalovirus infection. CDR3 length: 17 amino acids. Germline V lookup: CDR1 SGHVS, CDR2 FNYEAQ. Deletions cut 5 bases from V and 0 bases from J, with 19 bases between. One entry per CDR3 protein results from TCRdb running MiXCR on the reads. The sample yields about 740,000 distinct CDR3 sequences, roughly 30% seen once. In the case of this clonotype: Its antigen is currently unknown.

Findings of the study overall: In two of eight donors, the top clonotype was HLA-C-restricted CMV-specific.

The sequence derives from a human donor in good health (CMV status not recorded). Some clones in this sample may be carry-over from other donors' samples. The chain employs TRBV7-6 and TRBJ2-5; D tentatively fits TRBD1 or TRBD2 (6 bases each). The sample in question was cultured PBMCs, obtained from culture after CMV antigen stimulation. The CDR3: CASSARGVALYQETQYF. CDR3 in DNA: TGTGCCAGCAGCGCTAGGGGGGTAGCCCTGTACCAAGAGACCCAGTACTTC.